A single TCR beta chain is shown here with its context. This sample is part of a study of monozygotic twins with inflammatory bowel disease. The input for each TCR library was roughly 3,600 ng of total RNA. For both chains, the TCRalpha and TCRbeta cDNA went through two nested PCRs of about 15 and 9 cycles. TCRdb re-called the 5' RACE reads, yielding one record per CDR3 amino acid sequence without DNA. Its table lists around 200,000 distinct CDR3 sequences. The length of the CDR3 is 15 residues. The germline V gene encodes CDR1 MNHEY and CDR2 SMNVEV (reference sequence). The V call is TRBV27, the J call TRBJ1-1; the TCRdb D gene call, TRBD1, has no DNA to confirm it. This sequence originates from a human donor with ulcerative colitis or Crohn's disease, or a healthy co-twin of an affected twin (not recorded which). Material for sequencing was blood. CDR3: CASSSGGSGNTEAFF.